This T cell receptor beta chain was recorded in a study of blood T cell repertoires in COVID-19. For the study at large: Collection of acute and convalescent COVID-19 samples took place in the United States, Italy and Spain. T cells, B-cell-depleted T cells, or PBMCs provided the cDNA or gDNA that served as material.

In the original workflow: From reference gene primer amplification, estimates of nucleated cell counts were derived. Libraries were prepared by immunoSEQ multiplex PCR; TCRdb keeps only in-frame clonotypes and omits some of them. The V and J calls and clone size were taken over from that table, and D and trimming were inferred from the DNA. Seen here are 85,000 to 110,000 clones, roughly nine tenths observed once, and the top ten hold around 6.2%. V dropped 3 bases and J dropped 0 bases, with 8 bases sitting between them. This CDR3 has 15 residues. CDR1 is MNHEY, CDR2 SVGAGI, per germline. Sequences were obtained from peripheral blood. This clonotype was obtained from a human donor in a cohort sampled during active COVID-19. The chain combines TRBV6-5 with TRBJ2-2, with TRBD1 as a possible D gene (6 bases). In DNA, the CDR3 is TGTGCCAGCAGTTATGGACAGCCGAACACCGGGGAGCTGTTTTTT. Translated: CASSYGQPNTGELFF.